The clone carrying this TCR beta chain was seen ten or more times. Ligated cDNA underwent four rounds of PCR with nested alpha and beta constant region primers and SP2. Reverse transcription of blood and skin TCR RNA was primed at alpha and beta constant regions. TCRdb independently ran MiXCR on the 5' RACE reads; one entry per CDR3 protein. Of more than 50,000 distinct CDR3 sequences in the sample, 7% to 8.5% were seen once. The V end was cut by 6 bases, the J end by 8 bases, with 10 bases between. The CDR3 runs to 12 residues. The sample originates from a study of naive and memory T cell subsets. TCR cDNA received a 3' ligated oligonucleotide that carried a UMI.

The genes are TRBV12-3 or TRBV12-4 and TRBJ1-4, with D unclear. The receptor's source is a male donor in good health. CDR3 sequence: CASSNNGEKLFF. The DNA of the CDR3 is TGTGCCAGCAGCAACAATGGGGAAAAACTGTTTTTT.